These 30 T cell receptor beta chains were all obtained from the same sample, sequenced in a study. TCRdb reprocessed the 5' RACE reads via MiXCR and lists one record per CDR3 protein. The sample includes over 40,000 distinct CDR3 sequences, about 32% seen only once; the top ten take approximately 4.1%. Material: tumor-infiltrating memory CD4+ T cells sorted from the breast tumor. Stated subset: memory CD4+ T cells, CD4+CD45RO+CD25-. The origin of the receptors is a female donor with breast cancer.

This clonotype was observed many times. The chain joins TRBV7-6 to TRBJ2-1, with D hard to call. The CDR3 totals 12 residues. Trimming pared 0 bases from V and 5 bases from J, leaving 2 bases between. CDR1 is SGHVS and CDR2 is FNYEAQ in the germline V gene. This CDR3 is CASSLANNEQFF. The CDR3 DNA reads TGTGCCAGCAGCTTAGCGAACAATGAGCAGTTCTTC.

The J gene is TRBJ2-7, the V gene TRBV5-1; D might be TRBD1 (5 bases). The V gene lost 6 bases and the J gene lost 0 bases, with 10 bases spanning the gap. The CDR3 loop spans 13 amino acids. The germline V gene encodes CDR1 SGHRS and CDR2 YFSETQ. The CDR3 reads CASKNRNSYEQYF. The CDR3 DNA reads TGCGCCAGCAAGAACAGGAACTCCTACGAGCAGTACTTC.

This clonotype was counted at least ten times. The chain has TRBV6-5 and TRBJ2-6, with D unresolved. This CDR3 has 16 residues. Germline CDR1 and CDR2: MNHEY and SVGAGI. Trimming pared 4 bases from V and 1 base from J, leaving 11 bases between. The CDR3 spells CASSWMFGSGANVLTF. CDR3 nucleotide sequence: TGTGCCAGCAGTTGGATGTTTGGGTCTGGGGCCAACGTCCTGACTTTC.

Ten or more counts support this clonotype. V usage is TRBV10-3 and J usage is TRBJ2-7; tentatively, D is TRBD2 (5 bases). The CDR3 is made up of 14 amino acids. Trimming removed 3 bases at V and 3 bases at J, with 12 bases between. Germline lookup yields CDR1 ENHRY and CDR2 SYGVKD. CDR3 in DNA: TGTGCCATCAGTGATGGAGGAGTGGTCTACGAGCAGTACTTC. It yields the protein CAISDGGVVYEQYF.

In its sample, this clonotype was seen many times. CDR3 region: CATSRDFPQSGVGGELFF. The CDR3 DNA follows: TGTGCCACCAGCAGAGATTTTCCCCAGAGTGGAGTGGGCGGGGAGCTGTTTTTT. The rearrangement joins TRBV15 to TRBJ2-2; D unresolved. CDR1 LNHNV and CDR2 YYDKDF come from the germline V gene (reference sequence). V was trimmed by 0 bases and J by 7 bases, leaving 21 bases between them. This CDR3 region has 18 residues.

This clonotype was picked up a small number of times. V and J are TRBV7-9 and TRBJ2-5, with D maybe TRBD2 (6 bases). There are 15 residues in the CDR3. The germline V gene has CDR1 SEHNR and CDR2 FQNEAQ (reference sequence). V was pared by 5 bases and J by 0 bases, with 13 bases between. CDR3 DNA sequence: TGTGCCAGCAGCGCCTATCGGGGGTACCAAGAGACCCAGTACTTC. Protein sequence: CASSAYRGYQETQYF.

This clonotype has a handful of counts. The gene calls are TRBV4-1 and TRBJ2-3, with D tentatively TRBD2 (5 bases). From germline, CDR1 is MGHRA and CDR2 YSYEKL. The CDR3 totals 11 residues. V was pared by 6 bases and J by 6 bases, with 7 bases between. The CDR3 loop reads CASRRGDTQYF. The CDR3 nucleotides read TGCGCCAGCAGGCGAGGGGATACGCAGTATTTT.

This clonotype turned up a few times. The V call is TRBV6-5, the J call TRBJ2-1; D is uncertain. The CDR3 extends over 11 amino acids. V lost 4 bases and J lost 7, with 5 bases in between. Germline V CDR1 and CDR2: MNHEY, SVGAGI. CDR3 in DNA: TGTGCCAGCAGTTTCGGTAATGAGCAGTTCTTC. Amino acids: CASSFGNEQFF.

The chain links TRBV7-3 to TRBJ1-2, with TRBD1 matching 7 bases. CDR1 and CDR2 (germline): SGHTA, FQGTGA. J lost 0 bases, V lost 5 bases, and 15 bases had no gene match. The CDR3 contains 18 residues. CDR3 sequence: CASSVTGTELLANYGYTF. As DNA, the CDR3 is TGTGCCAGCAGCGTTACCGGGACAGAACTATTAGCTAACTATGGCTACACCTTC.

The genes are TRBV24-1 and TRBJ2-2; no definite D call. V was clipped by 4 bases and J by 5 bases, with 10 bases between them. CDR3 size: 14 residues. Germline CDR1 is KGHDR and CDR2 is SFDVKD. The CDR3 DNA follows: TGTGCCACCAGTGAACAGTTGTTAACCGGGGAGCTGTTTTTT. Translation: CATSEQLLTGELFF.

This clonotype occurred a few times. The CDR3 spells CASKILSPEGSNQPQHF. In DNA, the CDR3 is TGTGCCAGCAAAATTTTGTCGCCCGAGGGGAGCAATCAGCCCCAGCATTTT. The rearrangement joins TRBV28 to TRBJ1-5; possible D gene TRBD1, 5 bases. The CDR3 has 17 residues. CDR1 is MDHEN, CDR2 SYDVKM, per germline. Trimming took off 7 bases at V and 1 base at J, with 20 bases between the two ends.

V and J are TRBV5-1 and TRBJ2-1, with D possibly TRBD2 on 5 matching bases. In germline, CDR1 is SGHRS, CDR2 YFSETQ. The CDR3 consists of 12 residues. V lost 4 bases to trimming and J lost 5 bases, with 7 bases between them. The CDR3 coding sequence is TGCGCCAGCAGCCGGGAAAACAATGAGCAGTTCTTC. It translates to CASSRENNEQFF.

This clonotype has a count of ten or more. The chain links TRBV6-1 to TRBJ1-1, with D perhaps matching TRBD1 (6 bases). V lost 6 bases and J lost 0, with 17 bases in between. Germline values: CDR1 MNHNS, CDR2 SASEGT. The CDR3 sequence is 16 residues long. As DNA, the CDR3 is TGTGCCAGCAGCGGTGGACGGACAGTCATGAACACTGAAGCTTTCTTT. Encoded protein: CASSGGRTVMNTEAFF.

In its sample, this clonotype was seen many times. The DNA of the CDR3 is TGTGCCAGCAGTTTACAATTTGGCAATCAGCCCCAGCATTTT. Its protein is CASSLQFGNQPQHF. The chain uses TRBV6-2 or TRBV6-3 and TRBJ1-5; D unclear. Trimming removed 4 bases from V and 2 bases from J, with 9 bases in between. Germline-derived CDR1 and CDR2 are MNHEY and SVGEGT. There are 14 residues in the CDR3.

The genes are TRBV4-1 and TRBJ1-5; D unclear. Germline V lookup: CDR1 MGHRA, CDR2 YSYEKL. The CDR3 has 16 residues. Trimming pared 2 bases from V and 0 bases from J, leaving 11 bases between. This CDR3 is CASSQSGLPSNQPQHF. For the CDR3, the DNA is TGCGCCAGCAGCCAATCGGGGTTACCTAGCAATCAGCCCCAGCATTTT.

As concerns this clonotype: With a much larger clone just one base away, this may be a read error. The CDR3 sequence is CASSSFREADTQYF. As DNA, the CDR3 is TGCGCCAGCAGCTCGTTCCGGGAGGCAGATACGCAGTATTTT. This sequence joins TRBV5-1 and TRBJ2-3, with TRBD2 matching over 7 bases. The V gene end was trimmed by 3 bases and the J gene end by 4 bases; junction bases not matched to a gene: 5. CDR3 length equals 14 residues. Germline V CDR1 and CDR2: SGHRS, YFSETQ.

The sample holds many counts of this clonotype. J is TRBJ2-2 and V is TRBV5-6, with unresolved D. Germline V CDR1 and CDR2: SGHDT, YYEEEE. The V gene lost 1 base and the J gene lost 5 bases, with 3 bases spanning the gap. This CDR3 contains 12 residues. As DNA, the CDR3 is TGTGCCAGCAGCTTGCTAACCGGGGAGCTGTTTTTT. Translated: CASSLLTGELFF.

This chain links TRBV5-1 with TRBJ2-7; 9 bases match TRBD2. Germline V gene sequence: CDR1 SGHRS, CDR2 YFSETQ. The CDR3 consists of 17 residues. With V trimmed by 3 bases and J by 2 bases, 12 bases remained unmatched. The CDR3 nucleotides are TGCGCCAGCAGCTCCGGCGTCTCTAGCGGGACGGCCTACGAGCAGTACTTC. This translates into CASSSGVSSGTAYEQYF.

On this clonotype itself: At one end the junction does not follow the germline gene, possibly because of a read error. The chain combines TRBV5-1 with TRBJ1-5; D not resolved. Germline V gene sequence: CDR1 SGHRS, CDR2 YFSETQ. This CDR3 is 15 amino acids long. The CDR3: CASSLGIGLREPQHF. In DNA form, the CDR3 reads TGTGCCAGCAGCTTGGGGATCGGACTGCGAGAGCCCCAGCATTTT.

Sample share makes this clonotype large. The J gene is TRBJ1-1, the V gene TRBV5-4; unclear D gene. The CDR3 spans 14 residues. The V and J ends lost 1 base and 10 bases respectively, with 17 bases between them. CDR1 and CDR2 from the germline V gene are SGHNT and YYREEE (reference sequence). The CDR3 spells CASSLSDNRNVAFF. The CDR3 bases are TGTGCCAGCAGCTTGTCCGACAACAGAAATGTAGCTTTCTTT.

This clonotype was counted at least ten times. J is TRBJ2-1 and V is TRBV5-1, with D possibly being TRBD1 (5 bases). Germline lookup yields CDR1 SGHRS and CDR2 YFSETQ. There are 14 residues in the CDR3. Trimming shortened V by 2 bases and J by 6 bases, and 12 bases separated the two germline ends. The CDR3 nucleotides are TGCGCCAGCAGCTTAGTCCCCGACAGCAATGAGCAGTTCTTC. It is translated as CASSLVPDSNEQFF.

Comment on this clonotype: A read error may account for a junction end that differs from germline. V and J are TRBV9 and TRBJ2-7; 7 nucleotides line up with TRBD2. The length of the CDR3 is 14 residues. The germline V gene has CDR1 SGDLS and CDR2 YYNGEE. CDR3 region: CANSVGLGPYEQYF. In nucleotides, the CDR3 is TGTGCCAACAGCGTTGGACTAGGCCCCTACGAGCAGTACTTC. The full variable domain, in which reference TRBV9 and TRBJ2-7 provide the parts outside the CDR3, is DSGVTQTPKHLITATGQRVTLRCSPRSGDLSVYWYQQSLDQGLQFLIQYYNGEERAKGNILERFSAQQFPDLHSELNLSSLELGDSALYFCANSVGLGPYEQYFGPGTRLTVT.

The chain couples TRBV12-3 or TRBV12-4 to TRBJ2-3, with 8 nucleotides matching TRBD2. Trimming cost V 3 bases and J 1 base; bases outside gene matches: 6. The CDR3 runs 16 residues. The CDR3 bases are TGTGCCAGCAGTTTCCGGCGGGAGGCCGGCACAGATACGCAGTATTTT. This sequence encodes CASSFRREAGTDTQYF.

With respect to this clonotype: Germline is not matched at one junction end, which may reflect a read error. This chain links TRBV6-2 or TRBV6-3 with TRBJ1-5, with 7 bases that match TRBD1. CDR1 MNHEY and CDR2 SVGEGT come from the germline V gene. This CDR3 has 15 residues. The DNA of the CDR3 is TGTGCCAGCAGTTACTCACAGGGGCCGGGTCAGCACCAGCATTTT. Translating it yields CASSYSQGPGQHQHF.

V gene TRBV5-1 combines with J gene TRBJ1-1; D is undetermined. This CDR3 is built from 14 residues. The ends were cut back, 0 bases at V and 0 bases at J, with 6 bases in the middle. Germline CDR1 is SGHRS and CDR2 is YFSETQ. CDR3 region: CASSLGLMNTEAFF. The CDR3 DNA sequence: TGCGCCAGCAGCTTGGGTCTAATGAACACTGAAGCTTTCTTT.

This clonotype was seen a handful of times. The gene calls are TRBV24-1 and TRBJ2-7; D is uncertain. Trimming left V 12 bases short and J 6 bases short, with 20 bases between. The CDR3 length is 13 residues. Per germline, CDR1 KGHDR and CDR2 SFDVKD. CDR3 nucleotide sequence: TGTGCCTTCAGTGACGGTAGGTCTTCCGAGCAGTACTTC. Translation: CAFSDGRSSEQYF.

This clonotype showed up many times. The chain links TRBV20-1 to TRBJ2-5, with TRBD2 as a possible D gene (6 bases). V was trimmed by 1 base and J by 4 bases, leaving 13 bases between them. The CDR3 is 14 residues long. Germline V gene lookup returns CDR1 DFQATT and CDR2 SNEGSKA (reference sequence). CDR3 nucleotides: TGCAGTGCTAGAGTGCCCCTAGCGACAGAGACCCAGTACTTC. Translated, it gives CSARVPLATETQYF.

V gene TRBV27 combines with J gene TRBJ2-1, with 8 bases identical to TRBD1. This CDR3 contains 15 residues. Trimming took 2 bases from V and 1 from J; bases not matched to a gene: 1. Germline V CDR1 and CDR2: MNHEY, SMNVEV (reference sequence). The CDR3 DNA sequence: TGTGCCAGCAGTTTAGGGACAGGATCCTACAATGAGCAGTTCTTC. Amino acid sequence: CASSLGTGSYNEQFF.

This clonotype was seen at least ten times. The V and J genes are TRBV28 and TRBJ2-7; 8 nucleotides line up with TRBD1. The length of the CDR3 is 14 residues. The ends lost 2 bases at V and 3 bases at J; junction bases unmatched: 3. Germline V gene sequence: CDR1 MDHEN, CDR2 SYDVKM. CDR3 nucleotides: TGTGCCAGCAGTTTACCGGACAGGGACTACGAGCAGTACTTC. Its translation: CASSLPDRDYEQYF. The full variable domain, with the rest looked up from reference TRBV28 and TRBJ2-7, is DVKVTQSSRYLVKRTGEKVFLECVQDMDHENMFWYRQDPGLGLRLIYFSYDVKMKEKGDIPEGYSVSREKKERFSLILESASTNQTSMYLCASSLPDRDYEQYFGPGTRLTVT.

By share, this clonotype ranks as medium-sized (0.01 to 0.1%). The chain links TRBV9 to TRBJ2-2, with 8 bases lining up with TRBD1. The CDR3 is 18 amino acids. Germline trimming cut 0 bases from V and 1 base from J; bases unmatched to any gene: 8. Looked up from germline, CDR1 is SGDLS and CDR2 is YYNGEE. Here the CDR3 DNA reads TGTGCCAGCAGCGTAGGAGCCGGACAGGGTTTGAACACCGGGGAGCTGTTTTTT. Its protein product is CASSVGAGQGLNTGELFF.